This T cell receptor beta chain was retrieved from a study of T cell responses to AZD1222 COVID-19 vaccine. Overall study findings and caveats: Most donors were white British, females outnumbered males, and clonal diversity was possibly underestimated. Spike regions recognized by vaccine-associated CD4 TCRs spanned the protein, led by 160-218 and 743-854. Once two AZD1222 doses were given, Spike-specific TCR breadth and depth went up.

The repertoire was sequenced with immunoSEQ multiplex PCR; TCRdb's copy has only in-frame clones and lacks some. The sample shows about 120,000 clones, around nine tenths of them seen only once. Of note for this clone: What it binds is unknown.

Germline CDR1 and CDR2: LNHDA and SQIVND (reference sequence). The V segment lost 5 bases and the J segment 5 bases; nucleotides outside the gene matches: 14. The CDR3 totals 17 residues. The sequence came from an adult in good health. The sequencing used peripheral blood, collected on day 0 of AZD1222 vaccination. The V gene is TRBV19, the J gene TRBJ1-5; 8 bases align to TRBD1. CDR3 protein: CASSPSPGQGGDQPQHF. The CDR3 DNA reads TGTGCCAGTAGTCCCAGCCCCGGACAGGGAGGGGATCAGCCCCAGCATTTT.